This is a list of T cell receptor beta chains from one sample in a study of blood T cell repertoires in COVID-19. The protocol was immunoSEQ multiplex PCR, while the TCRdb copy is restricted to in-frame clones and leaves out a portion. The table shows about 87,000 clones, with around four fifths occurring only once. Sequencing was performed on peripheral blood. These TCRs come from a woman aged 55-70 years with acute or convalescent COVID-19. Each CDR3 is given with its conserved first and last residue. D genes are given only for firm matches. Expanded clones are given a class, and other clones once, few, many or no size at all.

-	TRBD1	TRBJ2-6	TRBV11-3	TGTGCCAGCAGCCACGAAGGGGGCTACTCTGGGGCCAACGTCCTGACTTTC	CASSHEGGYSGANVLTF
-	TRBD2	TRBJ2-3	TRBV30	TGTGCCTGGAGTGGTTCTAGCGGGACGGCAGATACGCAGTATTTT	CAWSGSSGTADTQYF
-	TRBD2	TRBJ2-7	TRBV13	TGTGCCAGCAGCTCCGGGACTAGCGGGGTCTCCTACGAGCAGTACTTC	CASSSGTSGVSYEQYF
-	-	TRBJ2-1	TRBV12-3/TRBV12-4	TGTGCCAGCAGTTTTGAGCATGAGCAGTTCTTC	CASSFEHEQFF
-	TRBD1	TRBJ1-1	TRBV3-1/TRBV3-2	TGTGCCAGCAGCCAGCCCCCGAAGCACAACAGGGGCCCGGAAGCTTTCTTT	CASSQPPKHNRGPEAFF
-	-	TRBJ1-1	TRBV5-1	TGCGCCAGCAGCTTTACAGGGAGGGTGACTGAAGCTTTCTTT	CASSFTGRVTEAFF
once	TRBD1	TRBJ1-2	TRBV3-1/TRBV3-2	TGTGCCAGCAGCCGAGGGACAGGGATCACCCCTTATGGCTACACCTTC	CASSRGTGITPYGYTF
-	-	TRBJ2-7	TRBV11-3	TGTGCCAGCAGCCCAAGGGAGGGGGCCTACGAGCAGTACTTC	CASSPREGAYEQYF
-	TRBD1	TRBJ1-6	TRBV5-6	TGTGCCAGCAGCTTTTCGGACAGGGTGGATTCACCCCTCCACTTT	CASSFSDRVDSPLHF
-	TRBD2	TRBJ2-3	TRBV5-1	TGCGCCAGCAGCCCCGGACTAGCGGGGAGCACAGATACGCAGTATTTT	CASSPGLAGSTDTQYF
-	-	TRBJ1-5	TRBV30	TGTGCCTGGAGTCCCGGGAGTAATCAGCCCCAGCATTTT	CAWSPGSNQPQHF
-	TRBD1	TRBJ2-7	TRBV30	TGTGCCTGGACTCCCCCGGACAGGGACGCCTACGAGCAGTACTTC	CAWTPPDRDAYEQYF
-	TRBD1	TRBJ2-7	TRBV6-2/TRBV6-3	TGTGCCAGCAGTTATAAAGCAGGGGGCTACGAGCAGTACTTC	CASSYKAGGYEQYF
-	TRBD1	TRBJ1-1	TRBV7-3	TGTGCCAGCAGCTTAACGCTGGTAGGGGGCTCTGAAGCTTTCTTT	CASSLTLVGGSEAFF
-	-	TRBJ1-3	TRBV9	TGTGCCAGCAGCGTCACCGGGTTTGGAAACACCATATATTTT	CASSVTGFGNTIYF
once	TRBD1	TRBJ1-4	TRBV19	TGTGCCAGTAGTAACCTCCGGGACAGGGGTGAAAAACTGTTTTTT	CASSNLRDRGEKLFF
once	-	TRBJ2-1	TRBV24-1	TGTGCCACCAGTGACACTCTACAGGCGAGCTCCTACAATGAGCAGTTCTTC	CATSDTLQASSYNEQFF
many	-	TRBJ1-5	TRBV2	TGTGCCAGCAGGGGGCAGAGCAATCAGCCCCAGCATTTT	CASRGQSNQPQHF
-	TRBD2	TRBJ2-1	TRBV7-2	TGTGCCAGCAGCTTCCAGATCGGACTAGCGGGGGCAAATGAGCAGTTCTTC	CASSFQIGLAGANEQFF
-	-	TRBJ2-6	TRBV3-1/TRBV3-2	TGTGCCAGCGAGGGTGACGGGGCCAACGTCCTGACTTTC	CASEGDGANVLTF
-	TRBD1	TRBJ2-7	TRBV18	TGTGCCAGCTCACCACTGGGACAGGGCCACGAGCAGTACTTC	CASSPLGQGHEQYF
-	-	TRBJ1-1	TRBV5-1	TGCGCCAGCAGCTTGGCGAGCAGGGCGAACACTGAAGCTTTCTTT	CASSLASRANTEAFF
-	TRBD1	TRBJ1-1	TRBV5-5	TGTGCCAGCAGCTTATTGGACAGGGGCGGGACTGAAGCTTTCTTT	CASSLLDRGGTEAFF